This T cell receptor beta chain was sequenced in a study of blood T cells in healthy people across ages. Each of the donors had roughly 9.4 milliliters of peripheral blood drawn into EDTA-treated Vacutainer tubes. Germline V gene sequence: CDR1 PRHDT, CDR2 FYEKMQ (reference sequence). The V gene lost 1 base and the J gene lost 4 bases, with 14 bases spanning the gap. The CDR3 covers 15 residues. A sample-barcoded 5' primer and a J-beta primer mix were used in a second PCR of roughly 7 to 11 cycles. TCRdb ran MiXCR on the 5' RACE reads and lists one entry per CDR3 protein. The sample shows approximately 810,000 distinct CDR3 sequences, under 35% of them seen only once.

V gene TRBV13 combines with J gene TRBJ2-7, with unresolved D. The TCR was taken from a woman at least 80 years old in good health. Sequences were obtained from blood. The CDR3 bases are TGTGCCAGCAGCTTAGCTCAGAAAGCTCCGTACGAGCAGTACTTC. It codes for CASSLAQKAPYEQYF.